This T cell receptor (beta chain) appears in the sequencing data of a study of shared clonotypes between healthy human individuals (dated by TCRdb to the early 2020s). In the study overall: The cohort comprised two women and a few men aged 18 to 49 years. Per donor, three plates each were used for CD4 naive and CD4 memory, two for CD8 naive, and one for CD8 memory. To increase sequencing depth and limit assay-specific biases, TCR repertoire library preparation and sequencing were carried out by different laboratories using diverse techniques. To estimate repertoire size and how much clonotype sharing occurs between individuals, the study deeply sequenced the blood TCR repertoires of about five healthy adults. Between about 0.85 and 8.9 billion PBMCs per donor were obtained by leukapheresis.

TCR CDR3 regions were amplified from genomic DNA by multiplex PCR using the deep immunoSEQ assay. Extracted genomic DNA from each cell subset was spread evenly across all wells of several immunoSEQ 96-well plates, with each plate serving as a replicate. For sorted subsets, 150 to 200 ng genomic DNA, equal to some 28,000 T cell genomes, was loaded into each replicate PCR. Purified libraries were measured with a Qubit 3.0 fluorometer, size-checked on a Bioanalyzer 2100, and measured again with the KAPA Library Quantification kit. Every immunoSEQ 96-well plate was sequenced on a dedicated single-read 150-cycle Illumina NextSeq 550 flow cell. The authors' pipeline ran thus. Because the immunoSEQ output included only junctional sequences and no quality scores, the filtering could not be the same as the filtering used for full-length reads. Sequences were annotated with PyIR, a Python wrapper for IgBLAST v1.9, using IMGT germline references to assign V/J genes and CDR3. Reads were filtered out if the reads had weak V/J assignments (E-value above 1e-6), no CDR3, stop codons, out-of-frame junctions, or ambiguous translated residues. V3J clonotypes were defined by identical inferred V gene, J gene, and CDR3 amino acid sequence. Percentage overlap between repertoires was computed as shared unique clonotypes divided by the size of the smaller repertoire. Richness of each repertoire was evaluated using RTK rarefaction, the Chao1 estimator, and Recon v2.1 estimates of unobserved clonotypes. OLGA was used to compute generation probabilities for all TCRbeta clonotypes that the gDNA method yielded from a handful of donors. TCRdb took this table from immuneACCESS and kept in-frame rearrangements with V and J called. Such tables lack part of the clones; where checked against another copy, unresolved V genes explain under half of the gap, and the rest is unexplained. The D gene and trimming were derived from the DNA, and the V and J assignments and clone size from that table. The sample yields over a million clones; roughly 95% were counted once. 1% to 1.5% of the sample is in the top ten clones.

After removal of 4 bases from V and 0 bases from J, the junction retains 4 bases not matched to a gene. The CDR3 measures 15 amino acids from cysteine to phenylalanine. The CDR3 DNA has 45 bases and is translated from base 1. CDR1 and CDR2, looked up from the germline V gene, are SGHRS and YFSETQ. What the research found in general, with its limitations: Rarefaction of sorted-subset datasets indicated incomplete sequencing despite the large sequencing depth. Pairwise subsampling indicated that sequencing depth was expected to affect the degree of clonotype sharing among donors. Clonotypes shared by all four sorted-subset donors showed higher generation probabilities than non-shared clonotypes. Sampling was restricted to blood, and TCR repertoires in tissue are likely to differ from TCR repertoires in blood. Approximately 5% of naive CD4, 3.5% of naive CD8, around 2.3% of memory CD4, and 0.35% to 0.4% of memory CD8 clonotypes were shared across several donors. Estimated clonotype richness was generally larger for naive than for memory subsets. The genetic and exposure-history diversity represented was limited by the small number of donors.

The donors were healthy, HIV-negative adults who had no recently reported acute infections or vaccinations. All donors were Caucasian adults living in Nashville, Tennessee, USA. CD4+ T cells were enriched by magnetic negative selection; naive cells were then positively selected on CD45RA, and the negative fraction formed the memory subset. Blood was obtained by leukapheresis, after which PBMCs were separated by Ficoll-Histopaque density gradient centrifugation and cryopreserved in liquid nitrogen vapor phase. Analytical flow cytometry was used to check the purity and quantity of every magnetically sorted T cell population. Each sorted fraction had its genomic DNA isolated and then quantified by UV absorbance on a Nanodrop 2000c. This clone turned up a few times. Its antigen remains undetermined. No much larger clone is present one base from it, and per-base qualities are unavailable.

The material sequenced was naive CD4+ T cells sorted from blood. Read against the paper, the sample's cell subset or site label means: CD45RA+ positively selected. The sequence was collected from a man in his thirties or forties in good health. The rearranged chain carries TRBV5-1 and TRBJ1-3, with 7 junctional bases fitting TRBD1. The CDR3 region: CASSPGQSSGNTIYF. The nucleotide sequence is given as TGCGCCAGCAGCCCGGGACAGAGCTCTGGAAACACCATATATTTT.